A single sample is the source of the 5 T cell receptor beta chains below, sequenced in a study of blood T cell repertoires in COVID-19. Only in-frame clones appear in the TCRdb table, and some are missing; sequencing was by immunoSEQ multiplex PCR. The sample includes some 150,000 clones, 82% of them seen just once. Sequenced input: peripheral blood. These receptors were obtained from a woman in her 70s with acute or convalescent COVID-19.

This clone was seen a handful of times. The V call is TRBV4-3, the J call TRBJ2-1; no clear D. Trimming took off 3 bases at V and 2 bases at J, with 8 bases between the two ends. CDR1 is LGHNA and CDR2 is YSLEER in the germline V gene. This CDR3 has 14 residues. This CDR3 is CASSQSRAYNEQFF. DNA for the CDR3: TGCGCCAGCAGCCAGTCGAGAGCCTACAATGAGCAGTTCTTC.

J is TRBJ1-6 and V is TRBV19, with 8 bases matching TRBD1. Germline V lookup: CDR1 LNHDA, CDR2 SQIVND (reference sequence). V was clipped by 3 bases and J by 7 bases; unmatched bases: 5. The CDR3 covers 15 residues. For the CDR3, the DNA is TGTGCCAGTAGTATCCAGACAGGGGCGAATTCACCCCTCCACTTT. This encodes CASSIQTGANSPLHF.

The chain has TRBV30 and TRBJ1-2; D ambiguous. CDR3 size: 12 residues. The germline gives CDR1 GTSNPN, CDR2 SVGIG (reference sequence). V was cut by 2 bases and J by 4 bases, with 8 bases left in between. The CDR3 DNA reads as TGTGCCTGGAGTATCCACATCTATGGCTACACCTTC. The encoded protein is CAWSIHIYGYTF.

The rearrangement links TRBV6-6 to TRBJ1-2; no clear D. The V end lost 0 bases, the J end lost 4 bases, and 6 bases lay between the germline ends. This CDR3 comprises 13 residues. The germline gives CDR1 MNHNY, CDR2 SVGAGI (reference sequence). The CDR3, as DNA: TGTGCCAGCAGTTACTCGAGAGGCTATGGCTACACCTTC. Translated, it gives CASSYSRGYGYTF.

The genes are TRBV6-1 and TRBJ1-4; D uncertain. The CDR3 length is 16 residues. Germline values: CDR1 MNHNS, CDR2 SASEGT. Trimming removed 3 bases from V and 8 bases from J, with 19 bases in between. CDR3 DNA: TGTGCCAGCAGTGACCACTTCGGCAGGTCTGGGGAAAAACTGTTTTTT. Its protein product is CASSDHFGRSGEKLFF.